This T cell receptor beta chain was sequenced for a study of molecular identifiers for immune sequencing clone quantification. Regarding the study as a whole: Highly expanded clone sizes could be underestimated by identical TCR molecules that share a barcode. Clones above 20 RNA copies contained over 97% of effector molecules and under 1% of naive molecules.

Bulk TCR libraries were made with methods that had been previously described and with listed TCR primers. TCRdb recomputed calls from the PCR reads with MiXCR, one row per CDR3 protein. There are under 600,000 distinct CDR3 sequences in the sample; 20% to 25% occur only once, and roughly 0.81% lies in the top ten. Sorted naive CD8 T cells were those defined as CD8+CD4-CCR7+CD45RA+. Trimming left V 6 bases short and J 5 bases short, with 10 bases between. This CDR3 spans 12 amino acids. The table lists this clonotype with many counts. Its antigen is undetermined. J is TRBJ2-5 and V is TRBV12-3 or TRBV12-4; D is uncertain. The receptor was isolated from a human donor in good health. Some libraries in this study had Jurkat cell RNA spiked in. Sequencing was performed on naive CD8+ T cells from blood, with Jurkat cell RNA spiked in. Specified subset: FACS-sorted CD8+CD4-CCR7+CD45RA+ naive T cells. CDR3 loop: CASSATHETQYF. Here the CDR3 DNA reads TGTGCCAGCAGCGCCACCCACGAGACCCAGTACTTC.